This T cell receptor beta chain is from a study of T cell responses to AZD1222 COVID-19 vaccine. For this clone: Its antigen is not identified.

The data were produced by immunoSEQ multiplex PCR, yet TCRdb's version contains in-frame clones alone and is incomplete. The top ten hold 9.4% of the sample, which has 110,000 or so clones, approximately 83% seen once. Whole-study findings and limits: Unmutated variant regions are reportedly the target of nearly half of TCRs that are spike-specific.

The V gene's germline CDR1 is LNHDA and CDR2 SQIVND (reference sequence). The CDR3 loop spans 15 amino acids. With 6 bases removed from V and 3 bases from J, the gap between germline ends came to 16 bases. The TCR originated in an adult in good health. The rearrangement links TRBV19 to TRBJ2-3; the D gene could be TRBD1 or TRBD2 (5 bases each). Sequenced here: peripheral blood, sampled on day 0 of AZD1222 vaccination. The CDR3 DNA is TGTGCCAGTAGCACCCCGGGACGGGGAACAGATACGCAGTATTTT. This sequence encodes CASSTPGRGTDTQYF.